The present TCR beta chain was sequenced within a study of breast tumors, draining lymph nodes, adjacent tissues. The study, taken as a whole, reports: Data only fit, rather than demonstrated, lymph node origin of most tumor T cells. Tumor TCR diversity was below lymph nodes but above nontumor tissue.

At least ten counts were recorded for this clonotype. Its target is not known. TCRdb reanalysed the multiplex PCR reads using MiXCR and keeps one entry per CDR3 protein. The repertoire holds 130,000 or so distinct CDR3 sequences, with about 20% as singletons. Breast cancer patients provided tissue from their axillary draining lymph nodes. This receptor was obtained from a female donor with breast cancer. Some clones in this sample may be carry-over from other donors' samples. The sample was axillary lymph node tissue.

CDR3 nucleotides: TGTGCCAGCAGCTCGACAGGTAGCTCCTACAATGAGCAGTTCTTC. Its protein product is CASSSTGSSYNEQFF. This chain uses TRBV7-3 with TRBJ2-1, with D possibly TRBD1 on 6 matching bases. CDR1 and CDR2 (germline): SGHTA, FQGTGA. CDR3 size: 15 residues. V lost 4 bases, J lost 0 bases, and 10 bases lay in between.